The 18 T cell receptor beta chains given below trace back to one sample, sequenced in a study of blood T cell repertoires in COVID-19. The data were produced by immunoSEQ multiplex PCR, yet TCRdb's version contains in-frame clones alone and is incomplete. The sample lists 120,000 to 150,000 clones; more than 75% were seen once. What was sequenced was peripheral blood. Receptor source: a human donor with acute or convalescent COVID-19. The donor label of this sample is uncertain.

CDR3 protein: CAAGDSEAFF. CDR3 in DNA: TGTGCCGCTGGAGACAGCGAAGCTTTCTTT. The rearrangement uses TRBV19 and TRBJ1-1; D is possibly TRBD1 (5 bases). CDR3 length: 10 residues. CDR1 is LNHDA and CDR2 is SQIVND in the germline V gene (reference sequence). Trimming cost V 11 bases and J 8 bases, with 12 bases left between them. Drawing the rest from reference TRBV19 and TRBJ1-1, the complete variable domain is DGGITQSPKYLFRKEGQNVTLSCEQNLNHDAMYWYRQDPGQGLRLIYYSQIVNDFQKGDIAEGYSVSREKKESFPLTVTSAQKNPTAFYLCAAGDSEAFFGQGTRLTVV.

In nucleotides, the CDR3 is TGTGCCAGCAGCCGGGACAGGGCCTCCTACGAGCAGTACTTC. Translation gives CASSRDRASYEQYF. This sequence joins TRBV11-2 and TRBJ2-7, with TRBD1 matching over 9 bases. The J segment lost 0 bases and the V segment lost 5 bases, leaving 2 bases of the junction unmatched. The germline gives CDR1 SGHAT, CDR2 FQNNGV. CDR3 size: 14 residues.

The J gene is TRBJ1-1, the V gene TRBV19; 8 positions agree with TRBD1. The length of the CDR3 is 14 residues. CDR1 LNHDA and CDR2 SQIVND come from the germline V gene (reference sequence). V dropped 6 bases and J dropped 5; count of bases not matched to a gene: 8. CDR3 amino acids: CASSPQTGATEAFF. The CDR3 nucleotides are TGTGCCAGTAGCCCTCAGACAGGGGCGACTGAAGCTTTCTTT. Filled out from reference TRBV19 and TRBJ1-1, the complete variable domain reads DGGITQSPKYLFRKEGQNVTLSCEQNLNHDAMYWYRQDPGQGLRLIYYSQIVNDFQKGDIAEGYSVSREKKESFPLTVTSAQKNPTAFYLCASSPQTGATEAFFGQGTRLTVV.

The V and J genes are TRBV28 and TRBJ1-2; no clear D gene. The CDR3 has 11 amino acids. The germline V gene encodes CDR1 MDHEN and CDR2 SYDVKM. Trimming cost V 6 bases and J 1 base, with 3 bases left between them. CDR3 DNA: TGTGCCAGCAGCCTTAACTATGGCTACACCTTC. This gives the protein CASSLNYGYTF.

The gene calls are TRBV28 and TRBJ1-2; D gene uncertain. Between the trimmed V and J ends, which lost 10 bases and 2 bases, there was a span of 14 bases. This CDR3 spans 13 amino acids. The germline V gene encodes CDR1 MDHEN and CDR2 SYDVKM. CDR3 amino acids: CATLPGFNYGYTF. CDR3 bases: TGTGCCACACTACCCGGCTTCAACTATGGCTACACCTTC.

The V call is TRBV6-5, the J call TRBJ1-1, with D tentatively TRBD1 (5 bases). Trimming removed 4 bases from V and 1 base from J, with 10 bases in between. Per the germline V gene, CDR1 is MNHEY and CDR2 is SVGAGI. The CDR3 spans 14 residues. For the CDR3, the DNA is TGTGCCAGCAGTTCCTACCAGGGGAACACTGAAGCTTTCTTT. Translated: CASSSYQGNTEAFF.

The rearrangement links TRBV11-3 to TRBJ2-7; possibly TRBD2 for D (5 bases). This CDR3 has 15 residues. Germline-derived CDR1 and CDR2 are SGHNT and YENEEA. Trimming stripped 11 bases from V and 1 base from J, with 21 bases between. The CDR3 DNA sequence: TGTGCCGGGATCGATCGGACTGACACTTCCTACGAGCAGTACGTC. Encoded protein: CAGIDRTDTSYEQYV.

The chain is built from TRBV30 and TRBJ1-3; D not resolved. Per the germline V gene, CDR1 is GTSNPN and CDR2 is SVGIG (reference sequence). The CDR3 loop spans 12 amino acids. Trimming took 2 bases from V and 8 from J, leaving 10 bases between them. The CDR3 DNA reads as TGTGCCTGGAGTACGGGAACGGACACCATATATTTT. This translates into CAWSTGTDTIYF. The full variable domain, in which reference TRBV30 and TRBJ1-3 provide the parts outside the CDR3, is SQTIHQWPATLVQPVGSPLSLECTVEGTSNPNLYWYRQAAGRGLQLLFYSVGIGQISSEVPQNLSASRPQDRQFILSSKKLLLSDSGFYLCAWSTGTDTIYFGEGSWLTVV.

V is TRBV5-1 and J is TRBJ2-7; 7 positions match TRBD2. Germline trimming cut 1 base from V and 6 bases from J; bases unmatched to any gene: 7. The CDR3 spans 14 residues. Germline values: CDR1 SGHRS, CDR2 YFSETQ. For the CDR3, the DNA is TGCGCCAGCAGCTTGCAAGCGGGATCCCCCGAGCAGTACGTC. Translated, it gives CASSLQAGSPEQYV.

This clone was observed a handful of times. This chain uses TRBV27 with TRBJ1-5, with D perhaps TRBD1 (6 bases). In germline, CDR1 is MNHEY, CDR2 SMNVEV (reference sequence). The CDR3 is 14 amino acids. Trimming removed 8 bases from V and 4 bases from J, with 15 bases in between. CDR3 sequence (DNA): TGTGCCAGCGGCCCACAGGGCTCAAATCAGCCCCAGCATTTT. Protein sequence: CASGPQGSNQPQHF.

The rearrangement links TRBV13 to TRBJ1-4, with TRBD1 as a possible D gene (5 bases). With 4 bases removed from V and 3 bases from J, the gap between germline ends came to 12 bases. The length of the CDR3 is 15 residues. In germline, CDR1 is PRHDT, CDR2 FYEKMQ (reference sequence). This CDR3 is CASSSPGLANEKLFF. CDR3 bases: TGTGCCAGCAGCTCACCAGGGTTGGCTAATGAAAAACTGTTTTTT.

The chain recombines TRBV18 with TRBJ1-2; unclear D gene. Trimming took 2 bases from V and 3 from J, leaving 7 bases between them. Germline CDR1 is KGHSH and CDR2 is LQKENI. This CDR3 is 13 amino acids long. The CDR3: CASSPEGDYGYTF. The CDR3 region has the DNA TGTGCCAGCTCACCAGAGGGTGACTATGGCTACACCTTC.

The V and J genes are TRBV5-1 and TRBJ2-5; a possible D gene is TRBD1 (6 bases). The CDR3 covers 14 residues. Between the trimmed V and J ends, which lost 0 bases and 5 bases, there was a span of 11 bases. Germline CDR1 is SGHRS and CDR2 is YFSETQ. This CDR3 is CASSLGGRGETQYF. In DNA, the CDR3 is TGCGCCAGCAGCTTGGGGGGGCGCGGGGAGACCCAGTACTTC.

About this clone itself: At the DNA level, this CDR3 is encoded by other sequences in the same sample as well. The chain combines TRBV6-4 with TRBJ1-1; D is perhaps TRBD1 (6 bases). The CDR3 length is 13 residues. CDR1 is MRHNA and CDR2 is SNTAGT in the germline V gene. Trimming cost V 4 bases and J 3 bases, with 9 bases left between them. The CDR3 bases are TGTGCCAGCAGTGCACAGGGTGACACTGAAGCTTTCTTT. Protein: CASSAQGDTEAFF.

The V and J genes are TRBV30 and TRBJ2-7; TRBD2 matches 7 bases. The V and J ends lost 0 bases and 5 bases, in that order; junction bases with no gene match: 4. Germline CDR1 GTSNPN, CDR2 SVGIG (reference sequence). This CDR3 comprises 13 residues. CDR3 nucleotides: TGTGCCTGGAGTGTAGTTGGGGGGGACGAGCAGTACGTC. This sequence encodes CAWSVVGGDEQYV.

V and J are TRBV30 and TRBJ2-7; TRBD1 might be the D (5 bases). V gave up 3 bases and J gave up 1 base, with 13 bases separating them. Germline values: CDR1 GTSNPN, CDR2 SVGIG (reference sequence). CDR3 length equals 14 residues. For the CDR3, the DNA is TGTGCCTGGAGCCTGACAGCCGAATCCTACGAGCAGTACTTC. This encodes CAWSLTAESYEQYF.

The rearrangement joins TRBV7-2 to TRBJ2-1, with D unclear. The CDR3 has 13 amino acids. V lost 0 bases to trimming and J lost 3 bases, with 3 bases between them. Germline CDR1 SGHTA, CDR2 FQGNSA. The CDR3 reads CASSLALYNEQFF. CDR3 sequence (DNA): TGTGCCAGCAGCTTAGCCCTCTACAATGAGCAGTTCTTC.

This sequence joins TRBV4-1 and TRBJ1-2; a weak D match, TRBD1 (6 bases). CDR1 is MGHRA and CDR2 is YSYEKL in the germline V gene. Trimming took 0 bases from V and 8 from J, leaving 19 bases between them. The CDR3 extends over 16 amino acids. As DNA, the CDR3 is TGCGCCAGCAGCCAAGATCCCGGAAGGGGGTACGAAGGCTACACCTTC. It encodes CASSQDPGRGYEGYTF.